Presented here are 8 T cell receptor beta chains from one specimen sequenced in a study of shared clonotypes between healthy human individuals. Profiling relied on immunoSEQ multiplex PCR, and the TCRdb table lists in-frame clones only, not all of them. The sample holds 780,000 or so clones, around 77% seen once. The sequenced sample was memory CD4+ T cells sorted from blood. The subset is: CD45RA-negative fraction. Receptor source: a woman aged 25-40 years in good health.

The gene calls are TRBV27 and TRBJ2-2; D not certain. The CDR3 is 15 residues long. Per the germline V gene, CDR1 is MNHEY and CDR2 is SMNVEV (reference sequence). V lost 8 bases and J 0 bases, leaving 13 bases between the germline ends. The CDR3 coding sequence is TGTGCCAGCGCACTGGGCAGGACGAACACCGGGGAGCTGTTTTTT. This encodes CASALGRTNTGELFF.

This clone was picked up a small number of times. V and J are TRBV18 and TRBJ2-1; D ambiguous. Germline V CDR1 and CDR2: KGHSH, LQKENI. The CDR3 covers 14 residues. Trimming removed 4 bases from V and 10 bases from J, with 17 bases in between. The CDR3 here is CASSLMSELGEQFF. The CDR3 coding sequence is TGTGCCAGCTCACTTATGAGCGAATTGGGCGAGCAGTTCTTC.

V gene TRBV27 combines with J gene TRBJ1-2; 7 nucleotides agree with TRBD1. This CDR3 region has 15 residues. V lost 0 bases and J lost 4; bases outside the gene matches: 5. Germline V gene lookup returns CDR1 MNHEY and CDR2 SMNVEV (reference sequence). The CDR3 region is CASSLSGTAIYGYTF. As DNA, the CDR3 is TGTGCCAGCAGTTTATCAGGGACAGCAATCTATGGCTACACCTTC.

The CDR3 DNA sequence: TGTGCCAGCAGCATCCATAGCGGGATCTACGAGCAGTACTTC. It yields the protein CASSIHSGIYEQYF. The chain is built from TRBV5-4 and TRBJ2-7, with TRBD2 matching 8 bases. This CDR3 contains 14 residues. V dropped 4 bases and J dropped 3; count of bases not matched to a gene: 6. Germline V gene sequence: CDR1 SGHNT, CDR2 YYREEE (reference sequence).

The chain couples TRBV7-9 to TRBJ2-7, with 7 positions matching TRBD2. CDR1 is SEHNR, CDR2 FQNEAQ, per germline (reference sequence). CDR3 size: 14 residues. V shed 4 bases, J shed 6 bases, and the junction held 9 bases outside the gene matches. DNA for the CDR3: TGTGCCAGCAGCTCCCTGGGAGGGCCGTCCGAGCAGTACTTC. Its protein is CASSSLGGPSEQYF.

CDR3 amino acids: CASSFGTSGRIADTQYF. The CDR3 DNA reads as TGTGCCAGCAGCTTTGGTACTAGCGGGAGGATCGCAGATACGCAGTATTTT. The chain recombines TRBV11-2 with TRBJ2-3; 12 nucleotides agree with TRBD2. The CDR3 runs to 17 residues. Germline CDR1 reads SGHAT; CDR2 reads FQNNGV. After removal of 3 bases from V and 4 bases from J, the junction contained 8 bases not matched to a gene.

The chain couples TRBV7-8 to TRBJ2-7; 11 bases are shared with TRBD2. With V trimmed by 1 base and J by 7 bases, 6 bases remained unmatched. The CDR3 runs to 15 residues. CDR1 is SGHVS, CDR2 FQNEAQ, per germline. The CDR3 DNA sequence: TGTGCCAGCAGCTTAGTAACTAGCGGGAGTGGTGAGCAGTACTTC. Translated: CASSLVTSGSGEQYF.

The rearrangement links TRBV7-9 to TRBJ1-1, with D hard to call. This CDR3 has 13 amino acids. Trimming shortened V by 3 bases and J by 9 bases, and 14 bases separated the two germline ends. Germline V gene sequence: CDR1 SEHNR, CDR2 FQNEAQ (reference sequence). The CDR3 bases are TGTGCCAGCAGCTTCTCCGGGGAAGGAAAAGCTTTCTTT. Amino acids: CASSFSGEGKAFF.